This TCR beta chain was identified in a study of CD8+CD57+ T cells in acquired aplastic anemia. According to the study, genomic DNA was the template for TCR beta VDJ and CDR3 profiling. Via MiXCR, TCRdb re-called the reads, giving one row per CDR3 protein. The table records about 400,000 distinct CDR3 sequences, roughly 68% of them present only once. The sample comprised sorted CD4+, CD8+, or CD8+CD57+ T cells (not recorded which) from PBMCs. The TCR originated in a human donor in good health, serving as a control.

The chain's CDR3 is CASSPRQPRNQPQHF. CDR3 nucleotides: TGTGCCAGTAGCCCCCGACAGCCACGCAATCAGCCCCAGCATTTT. The chain is built from TRBV5-4 and TRBJ1-5, with a weak D call TRBD1 (5 bases). Germline CDR1 is SGHNT and CDR2 is YYREEE (reference sequence). Deletions cut 8 bases from V and 2 bases from J, with 17 bases between. This CDR3 is built from 15 residues.